This T cell receptor beta chain was documented in a study of blood T cell repertoires in COVID-19 (dated by TCRdb to 2019 to 2021). A note on the overall study: Samples from collaborators originated in the United States, Italy and Spain and spanned both the acute and convalescent phases of COVID-19. Samples were obtained from the ongoing ImmuneRACE study (first 160 participants) and from 1,000 to 1,500 subjects provided by 6 global collaborators. Subjects who had been exposed to COVID-19, were actively infected with it, or had recovered from it provided the deeply sampled blood TCRbeta repertoires that made up the dataset. The prospective study material was composed of cDNA or gDNA derived from T cells, B-cell-depleted T cells, or PBMCs. Where available, HLA class I and class II types were obtained from metadata supplied by the sample provider rather than from assay-based typing. The repertoires were released in a freely available public database intended as a resource for research on the immune response to SARS-CoV-2. Sample metadata almost always included a de-identified subject ID, COVID-19 status, age in years and sex.

Whole blood was collected in K2EDTA tubes by collaborating institutions according to the institutions' own protocols. For TCRbeta analysis, collaborators shipped samples in one of three forms: frozen whole blood, isolated PBMCs, or DNA extracted from either of those sample types. TCRbeta CDR3 regions were amplified from genomic DNA using the immunoSEQ Assay, a bias-controlled multiplex PCR. In the authors' own workflow: The number of nucleated cells in each sample was estimated by amplification of reference gene primers within the assay. Sequence reads were collapsed and filtered to measure the absolute abundance of every unique TCRbeta CDR3 rearrangement. Productive Simpson clonality was computed per sample as the square root of Simpson's diversity index over productive rearrangements. Entries here come from immuneACCESS through TCRdb and include only in-frame sequences with V and J called. Some clones fail to appear in such tables; in the studies checked, an unresolved V gene covers under half of the shortfall, and the cause of the remainder is unknown. That table furnishes V, J and clone size, whereas the DNA furnished D and trimming. This sample holds about 150,000 clones; around four fifths were observed only once. Roughly two fifths of the sample lies in the top ten.

Study-level results and caveats: Clinical and demographic metadata were provided uncurated, with the amount varying by source and participant.

Concerning this clone: Its antigen target is currently unknown. It has no much larger one-base neighbor in the sample; base qualities were not kept.

This receptor was obtained from a human donor in a cohort sampled during active COVID-19. The source material was peripheral blood.

The CDR3 protein: CASSYWASAEAFF. The sequenced DNA: TGTGCCAGCAGTTACTGGGCTTCCGCTGAAGCTTTCTTT. The chain is encoded by TRBV6-5 joined to TRBJ1-1, with an unclear D gene assignment. The CDR3 holds 13 amino acids from the cysteine to the phenylalanine. Left in the record is the CDR3 DNA by itself, 39 bases read in frame from the first base. The germline V gene encodes CDR1 MNHEY and CDR2 SVGAGI. Trimming costs V 1 base and J 6 bases, and their ends lie 9 bases apart.